This paragraph covers one T cell receptor (beta chain) sequence. The data were produced by immunoSEQ multiplex PCR, yet TCRdb's version contains in-frame clones alone and is incomplete. This sample yields around 2.5 million clones, of which more than 85% are seen a single time; 0.36% belongs to the top ten. The data originate from a study of shared clonotypes between healthy human individuals. Germline assignment: CDR1 MDHEN and CDR2 SYDVKM. The CDR3 has 15 residues. V trimming: 5 bases; J trimming: 1 base; junction bases outside the gene matches: 6. Donors included only healthy HIV-negative adults lacking recent acute infections or vaccinations.

The V call is TRBV28, the J call TRBJ2-5; 8 bases agree with TRBD2. Material for sequencing was naive CD4+ T cells from PBMCs. This sample's subset: CD45RA+ positively selected. This TCR derives from a man aged 18 to 30 in good health. Some clones in this sample may be carry-over from other donors' samples. The DNA of the CDR3 is TGTGCCAGCAGTGCCCAGCGGGGGTTCCAAGAGACCCAGTACTTC. Translation: CASSAQRGFQETQYF. The variable domain in full, with the rest retrieved from reference TRBV28 and TRBJ2-5, is DVKVTQSSRYLVKRTGEKVFLECVQDMDHENMFWYRQDPGLGLRLIYFSYDVKMKEKGDIPEGYSVSREKKERFSLILESASTNQTSMYLCASSAQRGFQETQYFGPGTRLLVL.